The entry below describes one T cell receptor (beta chain). The data originate from a study of control samples from healthy donors and cancer patients. Method: immunoSEQ multiplex PCR; TCRdb's copy keeps in-frame clones and lacks some. The repertoire holds tens of thousands of clones, with 75% to 90% as singletons. CDR1 and CDR2 (germline): MNHEY, SVGAGI. Deletions cut 7 bases from V and 2 bases from J, with 6 bases between. This CDR3 spans 12 amino acids. Sequencing was done on a sample of PBMCs. The V gene is TRBV6-5, the J gene TRBJ1-3, with D perhaps TRBD1 (5 bases). The clonotype was recovered from a woman aged 45-65 years with lung cancer. The CDR3, as DNA: TGTGCCAGCACCAGGGCTGGAAACACCATATATTTT. This encodes CASTRAGNTIYF.